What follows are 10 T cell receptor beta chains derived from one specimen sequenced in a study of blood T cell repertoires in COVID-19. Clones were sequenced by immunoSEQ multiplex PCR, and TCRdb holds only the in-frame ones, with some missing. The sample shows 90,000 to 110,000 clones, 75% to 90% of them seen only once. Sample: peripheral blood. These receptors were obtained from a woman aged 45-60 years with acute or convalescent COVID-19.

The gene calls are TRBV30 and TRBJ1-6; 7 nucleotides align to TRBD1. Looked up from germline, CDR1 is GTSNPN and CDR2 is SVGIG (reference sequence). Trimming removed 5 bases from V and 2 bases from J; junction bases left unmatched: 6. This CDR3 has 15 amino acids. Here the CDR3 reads CAWSTGYTYNSPLHF. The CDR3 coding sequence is TGTGCCTGGTCGACAGGGTACACCTATAATTCACCCCTCCACTTT.

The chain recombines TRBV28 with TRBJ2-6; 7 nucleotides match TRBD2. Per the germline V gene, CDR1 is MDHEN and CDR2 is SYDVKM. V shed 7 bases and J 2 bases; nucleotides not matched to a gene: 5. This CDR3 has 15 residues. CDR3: CASIRGGAGANVLTF. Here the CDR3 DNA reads TGTGCCAGCATTCGCGGGGGAGCTGGGGCCAACGTCCTGACTTTC.

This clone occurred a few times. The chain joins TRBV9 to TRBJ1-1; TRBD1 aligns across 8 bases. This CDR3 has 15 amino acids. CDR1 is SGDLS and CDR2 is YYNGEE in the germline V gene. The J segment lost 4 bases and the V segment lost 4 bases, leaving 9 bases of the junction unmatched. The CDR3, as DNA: TGTGCCAGCAGCTCCCTAACAGGGGGTTTCACTGAAGCTTTCTTT. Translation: CASSSLTGGFTEAFF.

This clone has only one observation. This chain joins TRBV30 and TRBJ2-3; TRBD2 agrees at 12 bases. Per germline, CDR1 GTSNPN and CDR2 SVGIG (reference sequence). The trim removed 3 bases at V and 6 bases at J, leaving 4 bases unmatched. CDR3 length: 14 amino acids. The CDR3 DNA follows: TGTGCCTGGAGCCTGCTAGCGGGGGGGGATACGCAGTATTTT. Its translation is CAWSLLAGGDTQYF. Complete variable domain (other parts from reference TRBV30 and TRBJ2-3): SQTIHQWPATLVQPVGSPLSLECTVEGTSNPNLYWYRQAAGRGLQLLFYSVGIGQISSEVPQNLSASRPQDRQFILSSKKLLLSDSGFYLCAWSLLAGGDTQYFGPGTRLTVL.

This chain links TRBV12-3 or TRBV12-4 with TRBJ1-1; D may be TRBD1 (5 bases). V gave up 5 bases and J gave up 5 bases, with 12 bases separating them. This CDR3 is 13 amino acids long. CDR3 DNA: TGTGCCAGCAGTCAGGGATATCGGACTGAAGCTTTCTTT. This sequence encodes CASSQGYRTEAFF.

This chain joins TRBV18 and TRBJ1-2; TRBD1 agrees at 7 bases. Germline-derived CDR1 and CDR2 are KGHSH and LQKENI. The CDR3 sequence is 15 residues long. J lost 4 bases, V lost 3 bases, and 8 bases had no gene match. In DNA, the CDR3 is TGTGCCAGCTCACCTTCCATGACAGGGTTCTATGGCTACACCTTC. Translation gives CASSPSMTGFYGYTF. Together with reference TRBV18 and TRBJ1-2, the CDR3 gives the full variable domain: NAGVMQNPRHLVRRRGQEARLRCSPMKGHSHVYWYRQLPEEGLKFMVYLQKENIIDESGMPKERFSAEFPKEGPSILRIQQVVRGDSAAYFCASSPSMTGFYGYTFGSGTRLTVV.

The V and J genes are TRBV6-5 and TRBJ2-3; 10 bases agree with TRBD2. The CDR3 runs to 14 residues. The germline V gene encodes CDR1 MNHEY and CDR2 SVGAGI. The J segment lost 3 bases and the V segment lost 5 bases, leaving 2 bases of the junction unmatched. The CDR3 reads CASSRAGGTDTQYF. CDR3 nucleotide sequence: TGTGCCAGCAGTCGAGCGGGGGGGACAGATACGCAGTATTTT.

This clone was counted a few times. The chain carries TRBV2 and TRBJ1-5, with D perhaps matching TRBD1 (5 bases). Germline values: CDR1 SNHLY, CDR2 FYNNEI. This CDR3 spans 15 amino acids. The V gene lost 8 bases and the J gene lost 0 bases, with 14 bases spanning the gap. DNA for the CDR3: TGTGCCAGCGGGGTGGCAGGGTATAGCAATCAGCCCCAGCATTTT. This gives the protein CASGVAGYSNQPQHF.

DNA of the CDR3: TGTGCCAGCAGCTTCGGGACTTCTCTCTATGGCTACACCTTC. Protein product: CASSFGTSLYGYTF. The chain employs TRBV11-2 and TRBJ1-2; possible D gene TRBD1, 5 bases. CDR1 is SGHAT, CDR2 FQNNGV, per germline. The length of the CDR3 is 14 residues. V was cut by 3 bases and J by 4 bases, with 12 bases left in between.

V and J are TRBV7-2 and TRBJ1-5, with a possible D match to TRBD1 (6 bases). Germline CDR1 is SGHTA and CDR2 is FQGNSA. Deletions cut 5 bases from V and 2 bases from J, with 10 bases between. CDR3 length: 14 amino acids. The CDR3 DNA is TGTGCCAGCAGCCCCCGGACAGGCAATCAGCCCCAGCATTTT. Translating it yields CASSPRTGNQPQHF. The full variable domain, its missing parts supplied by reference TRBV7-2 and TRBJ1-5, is GAGVSQSPSNKVTEKGKDVELRCDPISGHTALYWYRQSLGQGLEFLIYFQGNSAPDKSGLPSDRFSAERTGGSVSTLTIQRTQQEDSAVYLCASSPRTGNQPQHFGDGTRLSIL.